This paragraph covers one TCR beta chain sequence. The sample comes from a study of cytomegalovirus exposure and HLA in healthy donors. With 60 Vbeta and 13 Jbeta primers, the PCR was carried out. Repertoires were generated with immunoSEQ multiplex PCR, while TCRdb's copy carries only in-frame clones and drops some. The table lists some 180,000 clones, approximately 80% of them singletons. Per the germline V gene, CDR1 is LNHNV and CDR2 is YYDKDF (reference sequence). The CDR3 contains 14 residues. V gave up 8 bases and J gave up 12 bases, with 23 bases separating them. The sequenced sample consisted of PBMCs. The rearrangement links TRBV15 to TRBJ2-1, with a tentative D call TRBD2 (5 bases). This sequence originates from a girl between 5 and 17 years old in good health and CMV-seropositive. The CDR3 DNA is TGTGCCACCTCTCTTTCCCTAGTTAGCGTGGGGCAGTTCTTC. As protein: CATSLSLVSVGQFF.